These 5 T cell receptor beta chains originate from one sample sequenced in a study of early T cells in non-severe SARS-CoV-2 infection. Each CDR3 protein is one row after TCRdb ran MiXCR on the 5' RACE reads. Of 80,000 to 95,000 distinct CDR3 sequences listed, roughly an eighth are singletons. The specimen sequenced was whole blood. The receptors shown here come from an adult who was a healthcare worker with PCR-confirmed SARS-CoV-2 infection or an uninfected control (not recorded which).

This clonotype was observed a few times. Mismatch with germline at one junction end may stem from a read error. This rearrangement joins TRBV11-2 to TRBJ1-3; a weak D match, TRBD1 (5 bases). CDR3 size: 15 residues. Looked up from germline, CDR1 is SGHAT and CDR2 is FQNNGV. The CDR3 coding sequence is TGTGCCAGCAGCCCTAGTAGGGGCTCTGAAAACACCATATATTTT. Protein: CASSPSRGSENTIYF.

The sample holds a few counts of this clonotype. The V call is TRBV19, the J call TRBJ2-7; D may match TRBD1 or TRBD2 (5 bases each). Germline V CDR1 and CDR2: LNHDA, SQIVND (reference sequence). The V and J ends lost 10 bases and 5 bases respectively, with 18 bases between them. The CDR3 length is 13 residues. CDR3 sequence: CATQPEGSDEQYF. In DNA, the CDR3 is TGTGCCACCCAACCAGAGGGGTCAGACGAGCAGTACTTC.

The chain recombines TRBV20-1 with TRBJ1-2; 11 bases are a match to TRBD1. The CDR3 has 14 residues. Germline CDR1 reads DFQATT; CDR2 reads SNEGSKA (reference sequence). V trimming: 5 bases; J trimming: 6 bases; junction bases outside the gene matches: 8. The chain's CDR3 is CSARPGQGEHGYTF. CDR3 DNA sequence: TGCAGTGCTCGCCCGGGACAGGGGGAGCATGGCTACACCTTC.

This clonotype was detected a few times. The chain has TRBV7-9 and TRBJ2-1; D not certain. V lost 4 bases, J lost 6 bases, and 16 bases lay in between. The CDR3 loop spans 15 amino acids. Germline V gives CDR1 SEHNR, CDR2 FQNEAQ (reference sequence). The CDR3 nucleotides read TGTGCCAGCAGCTCGACGCCTCCTCCGGGCAATGAGCAGTTCTTC. Amino acids: CASSSTPPPGNEQFF.

This clonotype was counted only a few times. CDR3 sequence (DNA): TGTGCCAGCAGCCAGGGTAGCGACGGCTCCTACGAGCAGTACTTC. The encoded protein is CASSQGSDGSYEQYF. V is TRBV7-6 and J is TRBJ2-7; tentatively, D is TRBD1 or TRBD2 (5 bases each). The CDR3 covers 15 residues. CDR1 is SGHVS and CDR2 is FNYEAQ in the germline V gene. The V gene lost 5 bases and the J gene lost 0 bases, with 14 bases spanning the gap.